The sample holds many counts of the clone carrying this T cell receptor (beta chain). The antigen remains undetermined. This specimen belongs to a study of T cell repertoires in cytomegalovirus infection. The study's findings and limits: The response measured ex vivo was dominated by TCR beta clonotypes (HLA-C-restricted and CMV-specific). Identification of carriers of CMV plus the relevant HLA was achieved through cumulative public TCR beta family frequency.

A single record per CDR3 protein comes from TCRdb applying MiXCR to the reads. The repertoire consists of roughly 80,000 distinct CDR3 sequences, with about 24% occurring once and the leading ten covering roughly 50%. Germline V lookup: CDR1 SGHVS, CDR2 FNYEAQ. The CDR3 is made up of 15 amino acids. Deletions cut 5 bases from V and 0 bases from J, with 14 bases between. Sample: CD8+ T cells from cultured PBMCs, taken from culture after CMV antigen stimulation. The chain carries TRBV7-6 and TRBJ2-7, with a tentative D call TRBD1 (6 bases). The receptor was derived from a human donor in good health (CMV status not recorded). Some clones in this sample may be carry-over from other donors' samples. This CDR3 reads CASSPRGYSSYEQYF. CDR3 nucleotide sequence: TGTGCCAGCAGCCCCAGGGGATATAGCTCCTACGAGCAGTACTTC.